The 30 T cell receptor beta chains presented below share a single source sample, sequenced in a study of blood T cell repertoires in COVID-19. Sequencing used immunoSEQ multiplex PCR; TCRdb keeps in-frame clones, though not all of them. The profile shows approximately 47,000 clones, more than 75% of them singletons. The sequencing sample was made of peripheral blood. The receptors stem from a woman between 55 and 75 years old with acute or convalescent COVID-19.

This chain connects TRBV9 to TRBJ1-1; a weak D match, TRBD1 (5 bases). The CDR3 is made up of 17 amino acids. V was clipped by 0 bases and J by 1 base, with 16 bases between them. The germline gives CDR1 SGDLS, CDR2 YYNGEE. The CDR3 nucleotides are TGTGCCAGCAGCGTAGGGGGAACAGGTCAAAAGAACACTGAAGCTTTCTTT. This translates into CASSVGGTGQKNTEAFF.

J is TRBJ1-1 and V is TRBV5-4; no firm D call. This CDR3 contains 13 residues. The V end was cut by 0 bases, the J end by 2 bases, with 5 bases between. Germline V gene lookup returns CDR1 SGHNT and CDR2 YYREEE (reference sequence). This chain's CDR3 is CASSLGPNTEAFF. The DNA for the CDR3 is TGTGCCAGCAGCTTGGGGCCTAACACTGAAGCTTTCTTT.

This chain uses TRBV6-5 with TRBJ2-7; 7 bases map to TRBD2. Trimming at V came to 6 bases and at J to 3 bases, leaving 5 bases not matched to a gene. Looked up from germline, CDR1 is MNHEY and CDR2 is SVGAGI. CDR3 length: 13 amino acids. The chain's CDR3 is CASRSGTGYEQYF. DNA for the CDR3: TGTGCCAGCAGGAGCGGGACGGGCTACGAGCAGTACTTC.

J is TRBJ2-7 and V is TRBV7-8; 7 nucleotides agree with TRBD1. CDR1 is SGHVS, CDR2 FQNEAQ, per germline. The CDR3 spans 15 residues. V lost 1 base and J lost 1; bases outside the gene matches: 4. This chain's CDR3 is CASSLDRGDSYEQYF. CDR3 DNA sequence: TGTGCCAGCAGCTTAGACAGGGGTGATTCCTACGAGCAGTACTTC. The full variable domain, its missing parts supplied by reference TRBV7-8 and TRBJ2-7, is GAGVSQSPRYKVAKRGQDVALRCDPISGHVSLFWYQQALGQGPEFLTYFQNEAQLDKSGLPSDRFFAERPEGSVSTLKIQRTQQEDSAVYLCASSLDRGDSYEQYFGPGTRLTVT.

The chain combines TRBV5-5 with TRBJ2-5; 9 bases agree with TRBD1. CDR1 and CDR2 (germline): SGHKS, YYEKEE (reference sequence). This CDR3 is 14 amino acids long. J was trimmed by 5 bases and V by 3 bases; bases with no gene match: 5. DNA of the CDR3: TGTGCCAGCAGCTCCGGGACAGGGTTTGAGACCCAGTACTTC. Protein: CASSSGTGFETQYF. Full variable domain (missing parts from reference TRBV5-5 and TRBJ2-5): DAGVTQSPTHLIKTRGQQVTLRCSPISGHKSVSWYQQVLGQGPQFIFQYYEKEERGRGNFPDRFSARQFPNYSSELNVNALLLGDSALYLCASSSGTGFETQYFGPGTRLLVL.

The chain has TRBV7-6 and TRBJ1-5, with D possibly matching TRBD1 (5 bases). This CDR3 region has 16 residues. V dropped 1 base and J dropped 4 bases, with 14 bases sitting between them. The germline gives CDR1 SGHVS, CDR2 FNYEAQ. The CDR3 loop is CASSLGAGIMNQPQHF. DNA of the CDR3: TGTGCCAGCAGCTTAGGGGCAGGGATTATGAATCAGCCCCAGCATTTT.

The gene calls are TRBV5-1 and TRBJ2-3; TRBD2 matches at 11 bases. Germline assignment: CDR1 SGHRS and CDR2 YFSETQ. This CDR3 is built from 14 residues. V trimming: 4 bases; J trimming: 6 bases; junction bases outside the gene matches: 4. The CDR3 DNA is TGCGCCAGCAGCGCAAGGACTAGCGGGGATACGCAGTATTTT. It translates to CASSARTSGDTQYF.

The chain uses TRBV6-5 and TRBJ1-3; 7 nucleotides agree with TRBD1. V shed 5 bases and J 2 bases; nucleotides not matched to a gene: 6. The germline CDR1 and CDR2 sequences are MNHEY and SVGAGI. There are 15 residues in the CDR3. DNA of the CDR3: TGTGCCAGCAGTCCCTCGACAGGGACTGGAAACACCATATATTTT. This translates into CASSPSTGTGNTIYF.

This chain links TRBV7-9 with TRBJ2-5, with 7 bases lining up with TRBD1. CDR3 length equals 13 residues. Germline V gene lookup returns CDR1 SEHNR and CDR2 FQNEAQ (reference sequence). Trimming removed 6 bases from V and 4 bases from J; junction bases left unmatched: 5. CDR3 DNA: TGTGCCAGCAGACTACAGGGGTTAGAGACCCAGTACTTC. Its protein product is CASRLQGLETQYF.

The chain joins TRBV5-6 to TRBJ2-7; D is perhaps TRBD2 (6 bases). Germline-derived CDR1 and CDR2 are SGHDT and YYEEEE. CDR3 size: 14 residues. Trimming left V 4 bases short and J 7 bases short, with 18 bases between. The CDR3 reads CASSSWGVPGEQYF. CDR3 nucleotides: TGTGCCAGCAGCAGTTGGGGGGTACCTGGTGAGCAGTACTTC. The full variable domain, completed using reference TRBV5-6 and TRBJ2-7, is DAGVTQSPTHLIKTRGQQVTLRCSPKSGHDTVSWYQQALGQGPQFIFQYYEEEERQRGNFPDRFSGHQFPNYSSELNVNALLLGDSALYLCASSSWGVPGEQYFGPGTRLTVT.

The V call is TRBV6-4, the J call TRBJ2-3, with a possible D match to TRBD2 (6 bases). Germline V gene data show CDR1 as MRHNA and CDR2 as SNTAGT. The V end was cut by 3 bases, the J end by 0 bases, with 13 bases between. The CDR3 spans 16 residues. CDR3: CASSDRGDFSTDTQYF. CDR3 DNA sequence: TGTGCCAGCAGTGATCGAGGGGACTTTAGCACAGATACGCAGTATTTT.

V and J are TRBV5-1 and TRBJ2-1, with 9 bases identical to TRBD2. This CDR3 has 15 residues. Germline trimming cut 4 bases from V and 1 base from J; bases unmatched to any gene: 3. Germline-derived CDR1 and CDR2 are SGHRS and YFSETQ. The CDR3 bases are TGCGCCAGCAGCAATGCGGGGGGGTCCTACAATGAGCAGTTCTTC. It is translated as CASSNAGGSYNEQFF.

The chain is built from TRBV29-1 and TRBJ2-1; D may be TRBD2 (6 bases). Trimming stripped 7 bases from V and 2 bases from J, with 18 bases between. Looked up from germline, CDR1 is SQVTM and CDR2 is ANQGSEA. The CDR3 is 15 residues long. This CDR3 is CSALNRLVTYNEQFF. The CDR3 nucleotides read TGCAGCGCTTTGAATAGACTAGTAACCTACAATGAGCAGTTCTTC.

This clone has only a few counts. This sequence joins TRBV6-2 or TRBV6-3 and TRBJ2-1; D is unresolved. The V end lost 1 base, the J end lost 7 bases, and 8 bases lay between the germline ends. Germline V CDR1 and CDR2: MNHEY, SVGEGT. The CDR3 contains 13 residues. The CDR3 sequence is CASSYWRSNEQFF. CDR3 nucleotide sequence: TGTGCCAGCAGTTACTGGCGGAGTAATGAGCAGTTCTTC.

The chain links TRBV29-1 to TRBJ1-1; weak D call: TRBD1 (6 bases). Trimming cost V 2 bases and J 4 bases, with 11 bases left between them. CDR3 length equals 13 residues. Germline CDR1 is SQVTM and CDR2 is ANQGSEA. This chain's CDR3 is CSVETGSRTEAFF. The CDR3 DNA reads as TGCAGCGTTGAAACAGGGAGTCGCACTGAAGCTTTCTTT.

The chain has TRBV30 and TRBJ2-3, with 11 nucleotides matching TRBD2. The germline gives CDR1 GTSNPN, CDR2 SVGIG (reference sequence). With V trimmed by 2 bases and J by 0 bases, 1 base remained unmatched. The CDR3 length is 15 residues. CDR3 protein: CAWSRTSGSTDTQYF. CDR3 sequence (DNA): TGTGCCTGGAGTAGGACTAGCGGGAGCACAGATACGCAGTATTTT.

This chain links TRBV19 with TRBJ2-7; D possibly corresponds to TRBD2 (6 bases). This CDR3 is 14 amino acids long. Per germline, CDR1 LNHDA and CDR2 SQIVND (reference sequence). V shed 3 bases and J shed 2 bases, with 11 bases lying between them. The CDR3 DNA follows: TGTGCCAGTAGTATCGGTAGCGGAGCCTACGAGCAGTACTTC. Protein: CASSIGSGAYEQYF.

The chain combines TRBV4-2 with TRBJ2-1; D may be TRBD2 (5 bases). The CDR3 length is 16 residues. V was trimmed by 1 base and J by 0 bases, leaving 10 bases between them. CDR1 and CDR2 from the germline V gene are LGHNA and YNFKEQ. CDR3: CASSQATGSSYNEQFF. The CDR3, as DNA: TGTGCCAGCAGCCAAGCAACGGGGAGCTCCTACAATGAGCAGTTCTTC.

V is TRBV5-1 and J is TRBJ2-7; 7 bases are a match to TRBD1. The J segment lost 3 bases and the V segment lost 5 bases, leaving 14 bases of the junction unmatched. The CDR3 runs to 16 residues. From germline, CDR1 is SGHRS and CDR2 YFSETQ. The CDR3 region has the DNA TGCGCCAGCAGTTACACCTCACAGGGGACCGTCTACGAGCAGTACTTC. It is translated as CASSYTSQGTVYEQYF. Full variable domain (rest looked up from reference TRBV5-1 and TRBJ2-7): KAGVTQTPRYLIKTRGQQVTLSCSPISGHRSVSWYQQTPGQGLQFLFEYFSETQRNKGNFPGRFSGRQFSNSRSEMNVSTLELGDSALYLCASSYTSQGTVYEQYFGPGTRLTVT.

J is TRBJ1-5 and V is TRBV6-5; D not resolved. The germline V gene has CDR1 MNHEY and CDR2 SVGAGI. Between the trimmed V and J ends, which lost 6 bases and 1 base, there was a span of 7 bases. This CDR3 contains 13 residues. CDR3 loop: CASRGDSNQPQHF. The CDR3 DNA reads TGTGCCAGCAGGGGAGACAGCAATCAGCCCCAGCATTTT.

The chain joins TRBV19 to TRBJ1-2; D not certain. The CDR3 extends over 15 amino acids. Trimming took 1 base from V and 1 from J, leaving 10 bases between them. Germline assignment: CDR1 LNHDA and CDR2 SQIVND (reference sequence). Here the CDR3 reads CASSIGDGNNYGYTF. The CDR3 DNA follows: TGTGCCAGTAGTATAGGCGACGGGAATAACTATGGCTACACCTTC.

This chain links TRBV19 with TRBJ2-7; 11 nucleotides agree with TRBD2. V gave up 2 bases and J gave up 4 bases; unmatched junction bases: 7. CDR1 and CDR2 from the germline V gene are LNHDA and SQIVND (reference sequence). This CDR3 is built from 16 residues. CDR3 amino acids: CASSIRETSGDYEQYF. The CDR3 DNA is TGTGCCAGTAGTATAAGGGAGACTAGCGGGGATTACGAGCAGTACTTC.

The V gene is TRBV13, the J gene TRBJ2-7; TRBD2 is a possible D gene (5 bases). The CDR3 loop spans 16 amino acids. V lost 0 bases and J lost 6, with 18 bases in between. Germline V gives CDR1 PRHDT, CDR2 FYEKMQ (reference sequence). The CDR3 loop is CASSLGGRGYLSEQYF. The CDR3 DNA sequence: TGTGCCAGCAGCTTAGGAGGGAGAGGCTACCTCAGCGAGCAGTACTTC.

V and J are TRBV6-1 and TRBJ1-5; D gene ambiguous. Germline V gene data show CDR1 as MNHNS and CDR2 as SASEGT. The V end was cut by 5 bases, the J end by 9 bases, with 14 bases between. This CDR3 has 13 residues. As DNA, the CDR3 is TGTGCCAGCAGTTTCGAAACGAAGAGGCCCCAGCATTTT. Translation gives CASSFETKRPQHF.

This rearrangement joins TRBV9 to TRBJ2-3, with a possible D match to TRBD2 (5 bases). The length of the CDR3 is 18 residues. The ends were cut back, 2 bases at V and 4 bases at J, with 23 bases in the middle. CDR1 and CDR2 (germline): SGDLS, YYNGEE. CDR3 DNA: TGTGCCAGCAGCGTGTTCGAGTCGGGAACGGGCCCCCCAGATACGCAGTATTTT. Translating it yields CASSVFESGTGPPDTQYF.

The V and J genes are TRBV7-2 and TRBJ1-5, with unresolved D. The CDR3 has 15 residues. Germline CDR1 is SGHTA and CDR2 is FQGNSA. Trimming took 5 bases from V and 4 from J, leaving 15 bases between them. CDR3 sequence reads: CASSKDGVWNQPQHF. The CDR3 DNA reads as TGTGCCAGCAGCAAGGACGGGGTGTGGAATCAGCCCCAGCATTTT.

This clone was seen just once. The rearrangement joins TRBV5-1 to TRBJ1-4; 8 bases are shared with TRBD1. Losses at the gene ends were 3 bases for V and 8 bases for J; bases not matched to a gene: 6. The germline gives CDR1 SGHRS, CDR2 YFSETQ. The CDR3 is 14 residues long. The DNA of the CDR3 is TGCGCCAGCAGCTGGGGACAGGCACCGGAAAAACTGTTTTTT. This sequence encodes CASSWGQAPEKLFF.

CDR3 bases: TGTGCCAGCAGCGCCCCCGCTCCAGATCGGGTTCCAGATACGCAGTATTTT. It encodes CASSAPAPDRVPDTQYF. This chain links TRBV9 with TRBJ2-3; D is unclear. Germline CDR1 and CDR2: SGDLS and YYNGEE. V gave up 3 bases and J gave up 4 bases, with 21 bases separating them. The length of the CDR3 is 17 residues.

This clone was seen a handful of times. The chain joins TRBV5-1 to TRBJ2-5; tentatively, D is TRBD2 (6 bases). The V and J ends lost 2 bases and 5 bases respectively, with 10 bases between them. Germline V gives CDR1 SGHRS, CDR2 YFSETQ. This CDR3 has 13 residues. For the CDR3, the DNA is TGCGCCAGCAGCTTCGGGGGAGTGGAGACCCAGTACTTC. Its protein product is CASSFGGVETQYF.

The chain combines TRBV5-1 with TRBJ1-1; tentative D call: TRBD1 (6 bases). Trimming removed 3 bases from V and 4 bases from J, with 16 bases in between. Germline V gives CDR1 SGHRS, CDR2 YFSETQ. The CDR3 is 15 residues long. The CDR3 DNA follows: TGCGCCAGCAGCTCCCAAACAGGGAAGGGCACTGAAGCTTTCTTT. Residues: CASSSQTGKGTEAFF.